This T cell receptor beta chain appears in the sequencing data of a study of T cell clusters in autoimmune cytopenias. Points from the study as a whole: Physiological T cell clusters of healthy donors were apparently absent in primary autoimmune cytopenia patients.

Each sample's input was around 250 ng genomic DNA, approximately 37,500 genome equivalents. One tube held mixed TRB-A and TRB-B primer pools for touch-down PCR. TCRdb reprocessed the multiplex PCR reads, with one entry per CDR3 protein and no DNA. The table lists about 5,300 distinct CDR3 sequences. The germline V gene has CDR1 SQVTM and CDR2 ANQGSEA. The CDR3 loop spans 14 amino acids. Its frequency marks this clonotype as large. What it recognizes is unknown. These data were likewise used in another study, on T cell repertoires in aging, cancer and after chemotherapy. That work adds: Donor ages fell into six groups from 30 or younger up to 70 or older. Loss of evenness, beyond lost richness, contributed to age-related TCR diversity decline in cancer patients.

The source of this sequence is a human donor in good health. Sequencing was done on a sample of peripheral blood. The chain carries TRBV29-1 and TRBJ2-3; TCRdb returns TRBD1, unconfirmable since there is no DNA. CDR3: CSVEERRGGNTQYF.